A single TCR beta chain is shown here with its context. The germline gene is not matched at one end of the junction; a read error may be the cause. TCRdb's copy holds only in-frame clones and misses some; the assay was immunoSEQ multiplex PCR. This sample has around 2,000,000 clones, with 85% to 95% found just once. This sample stems from a study of shared clonotypes between healthy human individuals. Looked up from germline, CDR1 is ENHRY and CDR2 is SYGVKD. This CDR3 spans 13 amino acids. Sequencing used naive CD4+ T cells sorted from blood. Documented subset: CD45RA+ positively selected. The receptor comes from a man younger than 35 in good health. J is TRBJ2-5 and V is TRBV10-3, with 7 bases aligning to TRBD1. CDR3 nucleotide sequence: TGTGCCATCTGTGAGGGGGCGAGAGAGACCCAGTACTTC. It codes for CAICEGARETQYF.